The clone carrying this T cell receptor (beta chain) appeared a single time. In the authors' methods: Scientists estimated how many nucleated cells there were by amplifying reference gene primers. Sequenced by immunoSEQ multiplex PCR; TCRdb stores in-frame clones only, minus some. That table supplies the V and J calls and clone size; D and trimming were determined from the DNA. The sample records 160,000 or so clones, approximately 86% being singletons. Germline loops: CDR1 SNHLY, CDR2 FYNNEI. The CDR3 has 12 residues. With 7 bases removed from V and 4 bases from J, the gap between germline ends came to 9 bases. The sample belongs to a study of blood T cell repertoires in COVID-19. Study background: Both acute and convalescent COVID-19 samples were obtained from the United States, Italy and Spain.

The sequencing input was peripheral blood. This chain links TRBV2 with TRBJ2-3, with D perhaps matching TRBD1 (6 bases). This clonotype was sampled from a woman in her seventies with acute or convalescent COVID-19. The DNA of the CDR3 is TGTGCCAGCAAGGGGGACGCAGATACGCAGTATTTT. It encodes CASKGDADTQYF.